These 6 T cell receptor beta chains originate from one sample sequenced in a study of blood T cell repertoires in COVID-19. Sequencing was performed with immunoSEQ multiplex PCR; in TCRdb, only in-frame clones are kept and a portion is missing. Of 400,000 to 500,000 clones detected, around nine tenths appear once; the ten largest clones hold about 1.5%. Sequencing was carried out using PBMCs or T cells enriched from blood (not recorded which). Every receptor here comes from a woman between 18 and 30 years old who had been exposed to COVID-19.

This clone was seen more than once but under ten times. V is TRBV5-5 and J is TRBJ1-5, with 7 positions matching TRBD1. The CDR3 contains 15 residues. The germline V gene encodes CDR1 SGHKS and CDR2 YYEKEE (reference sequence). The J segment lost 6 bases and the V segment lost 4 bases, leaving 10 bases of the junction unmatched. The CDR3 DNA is TGTGCCAGCAGCACCGGGACAGTCCGCGGTCAGCCCCAGCATTTT. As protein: CASSTGTVRGQPQHF. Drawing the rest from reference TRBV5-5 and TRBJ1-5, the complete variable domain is DAGVTQSPTHLIKTRGQQVTLRCSPISGHKSVSWYQQVLGQGPQFIFQYYEKEERGRGNFPDRFSARQFPNYSSELNVNALLLGDSALYLCASSTGTVRGQPQHFGDGTRLSIL.

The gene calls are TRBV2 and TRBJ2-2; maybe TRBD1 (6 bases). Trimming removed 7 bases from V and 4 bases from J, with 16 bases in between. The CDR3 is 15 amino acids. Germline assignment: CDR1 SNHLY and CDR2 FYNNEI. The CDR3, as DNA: TGTGCCAGCACGGACAGCGCAGAATCCACCGGGGAGCTGTTTTTT. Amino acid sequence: CASTDSAESTGELFF.

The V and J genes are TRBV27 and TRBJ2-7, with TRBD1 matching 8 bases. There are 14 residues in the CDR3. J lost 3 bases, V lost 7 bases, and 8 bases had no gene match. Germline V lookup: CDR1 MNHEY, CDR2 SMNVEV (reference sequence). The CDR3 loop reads CASTPGTGDYEQYF. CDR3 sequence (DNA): TGTGCCAGCACCCCCGGGACAGGTGACTACGAGCAGTACTTC.

The CDR3 loop reads CASSLRQGGTGELFF. The CDR3 region has the DNA TGTGCCAGCAGCTTACGACAGGGGGGCACCGGGGAGCTGTTTTTT. The chain is built from TRBV5-4 and TRBJ2-2; 9 bases align to TRBD1. Germline assignment: CDR1 SGHNT and CDR2 YYREEE (reference sequence). This CDR3 is built from 15 residues. The V segment lost 2 bases and the J segment 4 bases; nucleotides outside the gene matches: 3.

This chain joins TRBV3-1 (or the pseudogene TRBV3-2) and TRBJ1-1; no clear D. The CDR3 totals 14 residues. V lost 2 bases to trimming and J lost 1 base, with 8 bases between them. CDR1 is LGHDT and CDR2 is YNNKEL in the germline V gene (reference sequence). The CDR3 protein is CASSQRNKNTEAFF. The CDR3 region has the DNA TGTGCCAGCAGCCAACGTAATAAGAACACTGAAGCTTTCTTT.

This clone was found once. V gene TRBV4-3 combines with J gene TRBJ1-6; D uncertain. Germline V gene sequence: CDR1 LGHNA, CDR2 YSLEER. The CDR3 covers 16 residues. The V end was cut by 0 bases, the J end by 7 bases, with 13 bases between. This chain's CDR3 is CASSQDPQAPNSPLHF. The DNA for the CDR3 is TGCGCCAGCAGCCAAGACCCCCAGGCGCCGAATTCACCCCTCCACTTT.